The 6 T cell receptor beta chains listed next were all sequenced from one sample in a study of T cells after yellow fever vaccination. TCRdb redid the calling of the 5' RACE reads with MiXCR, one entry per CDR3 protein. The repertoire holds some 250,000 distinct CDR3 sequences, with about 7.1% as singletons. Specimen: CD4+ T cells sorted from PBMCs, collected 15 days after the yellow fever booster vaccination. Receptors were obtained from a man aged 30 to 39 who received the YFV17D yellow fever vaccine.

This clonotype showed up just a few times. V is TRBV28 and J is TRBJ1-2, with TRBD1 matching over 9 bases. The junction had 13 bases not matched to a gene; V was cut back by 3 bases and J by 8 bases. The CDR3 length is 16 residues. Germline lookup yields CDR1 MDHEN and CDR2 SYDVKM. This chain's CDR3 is CASSFPKGDRAVGYTF. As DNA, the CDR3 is TGTGCCAGCAGTTTCCCAAAAGGGGACAGGGCAGTCGGCTACACCTTC.

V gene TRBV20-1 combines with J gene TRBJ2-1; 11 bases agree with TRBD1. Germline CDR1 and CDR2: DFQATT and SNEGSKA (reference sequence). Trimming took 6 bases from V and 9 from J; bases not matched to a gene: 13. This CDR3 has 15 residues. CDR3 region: CSASTGTGGGSEQFF. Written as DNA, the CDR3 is TGCAGTGCCTCGACAGGGACAGGGGGTGGAAGTGAGCAGTTCTTC.

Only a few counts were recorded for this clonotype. CDR3 DNA: TGTGCCAGCAGCTTAGCGGGCAAAAACATTCAGTACTTC. Translating gives CASSLAGKNIQYF. This chain links TRBV7-2 with TRBJ2-4, with D unresolved. The V gene's germline CDR1 is SGHTA and CDR2 FQGNSA. Trimming took off 0 bases at V and 3 bases at J, with 3 bases between the two ends. This CDR3 is 13 amino acids long.

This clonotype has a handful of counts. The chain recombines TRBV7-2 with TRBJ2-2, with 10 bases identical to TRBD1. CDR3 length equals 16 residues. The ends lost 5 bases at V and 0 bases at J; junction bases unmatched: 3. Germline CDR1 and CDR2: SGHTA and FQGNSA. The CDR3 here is CASSPGTGANTGELFF. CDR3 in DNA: TGTGCCAGCAGCCCCGGGACAGGGGCGAACACCGGGGAGCTGTTTTTT.

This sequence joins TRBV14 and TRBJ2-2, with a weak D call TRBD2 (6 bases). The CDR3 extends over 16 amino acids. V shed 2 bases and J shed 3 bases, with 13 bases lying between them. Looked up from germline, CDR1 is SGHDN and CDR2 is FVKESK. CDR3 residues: CASSQRVAAYTGELFF. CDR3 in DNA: TGTGCCAGCAGCCAAAGGGTAGCGGCCTACACCGGGGAGCTGTTTTTT.

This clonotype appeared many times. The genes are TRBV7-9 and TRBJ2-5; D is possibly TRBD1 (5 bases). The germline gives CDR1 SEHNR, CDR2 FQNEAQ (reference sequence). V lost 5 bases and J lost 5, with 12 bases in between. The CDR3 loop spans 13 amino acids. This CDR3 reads CASSPRGPETQYF. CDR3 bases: TGTGCCAGCAGCCCAAGGGGCCCGGAGACCCAGTACTTC. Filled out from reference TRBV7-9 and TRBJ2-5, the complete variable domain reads DTGVSQNPRHKITKRGQNVTFRCDPISEHNRLYWYRQTLGQGPEFLTYFQNEAQLEKSRLLSDRFSAERPKGSFSTLEIQRTEQGDSAMYLCASSPRGPETQYFGPGTRLLVL.